The 14 T cell receptor beta chains listed next were all sequenced from one sample in a study of cytomegalovirus exposure and HLA in healthy donors. The primer mix had 60 Vbeta and 13 Jbeta primers. Profiled with immunoSEQ multiplex PCR; TCRdb holds only in-frame clones, not every one. Recorded for this sample: some 110,000 clones. The sample consisted of PBMCs. These receptor sequences come from a man aged 30-40 years in good health and CMV-seronegative.

The chain has TRBV28 and TRBJ2-1; TRBD2 might be the D (6 bases). V gave up 5 bases and J gave up 0 bases, with 11 bases separating them. In germline, CDR1 is MDHEN, CDR2 SYDVKM. CDR3 length: 15 amino acids. This chain's CDR3 is CASSVSGSSYNEQFF. The DNA for the CDR3 is TGTGCCAGCAGTGTTAGCGGTAGCTCCTACAATGAGCAGTTCTTC.

The chain recombines TRBV30 with TRBJ1-1, with TRBD1 matching 10 bases. The CDR3 loop spans 16 amino acids. J gave up 1 base and V 8 bases, and 13 bases lay outside the gene matches. Germline V gives CDR1 GTSNPN, CDR2 SVGIG (reference sequence). The CDR3 DNA sequence: TGTGCCGCAACACTCCGGGACAGGGGAACGAACACTGAAGCTTTCTTT. Translation gives CAATLRDRGTNTEAFF.

This rearrangement joins TRBV9 to TRBJ2-5, with 11 positions matching TRBD1. Germline V gene data show CDR1 as SGDLS and CDR2 as YYNGEE. The CDR3 extends over 13 amino acids. J lost 9 bases, V lost 0 bases, and 1 base had no gene match. This CDR3 reads CASSVEGQGAQYF. Written as DNA, the CDR3 is TGTGCCAGCAGCGTAGAGGGACAGGGGGCCCAGTACTTC.

The chain combines TRBV19 with TRBJ1-2; D is uncertain. V lost 7 bases and J 4 bases, leaving 19 bases between the germline ends. The CDR3 has 15 amino acids. Per germline, CDR1 LNHDA and CDR2 SQIVND (reference sequence). The DNA for the CDR3 is TGTGCCAGTACCCCGCGGGCCCTCACGTTCTATGGCTACACCTTC. It encodes CASTPRALTFYGYTF.

The CDR3 nucleotides are TGTGCCAGCAGTAGACTAGCGGGAGCACGCGAGCAGTACTTC. As protein: CASSRLAGAREQYF. This chain links TRBV28 with TRBJ2-7, with TRBD2 matching 12 bases. Germline trimming cut 5 bases from V and 6 bases from J; bases unmatched to any gene: 5. The CDR3 is 14 residues long. Germline assignment: CDR1 MDHEN and CDR2 SYDVKM. Together with reference TRBV28 and TRBJ2-7, the CDR3 gives the full variable domain: DVKVTQSSRYLVKRTGEKVFLECVQDMDHENMFWYRQDPGLGLRLIYFSYDVKMKEKGDIPEGYSVSREKKERFSLILESASTNQTSMYLCASSRLAGAREQYFGPGTRLTVT.

The chain has TRBV11-2 and TRBJ2-3; TRBD2 is a possible D gene (6 bases). Per the germline V gene, CDR1 is SGHAT and CDR2 is FQNNGV. V gave up 2 bases and J gave up 2 bases, with 14 bases separating them. The CDR3 covers 16 residues. CDR3 sequence (DNA): TGTGCCAGCAGCTTAAATTTGGGGGAGGACACAGATACGCAGTATTTT. It codes for CASSLNLGEDTDTQYF.

J is TRBJ1-4 and V is TRBV10-3; 7 bases match TRBD1. V gave up 2 bases and J gave up 4 bases; unmatched junction bases: 1. Germline lookup yields CDR1 ENHRY and CDR2 SYGVKD. This CDR3 is built from 14 residues. Written as DNA, the CDR3 is TGTGCCATCAGTGAGACAGGGGATAATGAAAAACTGTTTTTT. Translation gives CAISETGDNEKLFF.

The V call is TRBV15, the J call TRBJ1-1; D unresolved. Trimming shortened V by 0 bases and J by 6 bases, and 8 bases separated the two germline ends. The germline V gene has CDR1 LNHNV and CDR2 YYDKDF (reference sequence). The CDR3 sequence is 13 residues long. The DNA of the CDR3 is TGTGCCACCAGCAGAGATTGCCAGTCTGAAGCTTTCTTT. The encoded protein is CATSRDCQSEAFF.

The chain joins TRBV6-6 to TRBJ2-3, with D uncertain. This CDR3 region has 10 residues. Germline CDR1 is MNHNY and CDR2 is SVGAGI (reference sequence). Here the CDR3 reads CGTSADTQYF. The DNA of the CDR3 is TGTGGAACGTCGGCAGATACGCAGTATTTT.

V is TRBV5-4 and J is TRBJ2-7, with 11 bases identical to TRBD1. Germline assignment: CDR1 SGHNT and CDR2 YYREEE (reference sequence). Trimming cost V 2 bases and J 6 bases; bases outside gene matches: 4. The CDR3 runs to 14 residues. The CDR3 DNA reads TGTGCCAGCAGCTTCCTCGGGACAGGGGGCGAGCAGTACTTC. Translation: CASSFLGTGGEQYF. Looking up the rest from reference TRBV5-4 and TRBJ2-7 gives the full variable domain: ETGVTQSPTHLIKTRGQQVTLRCSSQSGHNTVSWYQQALGQGPQFIFQYYREEENGRGNFPPRFSGLQFPNYSSELNVNALELDDSALYLCASSFLGTGGEQYFGPGTRLTVT.

The V and J genes are TRBV28 and TRBJ1-2; TRBD1 might be the D (6 bases). CDR1 is MDHEN and CDR2 is SYDVKM in the germline V gene. The CDR3 has 14 residues. V was trimmed by 5 bases and J by 7 bases, leaving 17 bases between them. CDR3 region: CASSILQGNGGYTF. The CDR3 DNA sequence: TGTGCCAGCAGTATCCTACAGGGCAATGGTGGCTACACCTTC.

CDR3 region: CASSLDRASYEQYF. In DNA, the CDR3 is TGTGCCAGCAGCTTGGACAGGGCCTCCTACGAGCAGTACTTC. The chain is built from TRBV5-4 and TRBJ2-5; TRBD1 might be the D (6 bases). Judging by the DNA end, TRBJ2-7 fits better; the J call may be wrong. This CDR3 is 14 amino acids long. Germline V gene data show CDR1 as SGHNT and CDR2 as YYREEE (reference sequence).

J is TRBJ1-3 and V is TRBV9; TRBD1 is a possible D gene (5 bases). The CDR3 runs 15 residues. V lost 4 bases to trimming and J lost 6 bases, with 17 bases between them. Germline lookup yields CDR1 SGDLS and CDR2 YYNGEE. DNA of the CDR3: TGTGCCAGCAGCCCTGGGAGGGGCCGGGAAAACACCATATATTTT. This encodes CASSPGRGRENTIYF.

The CDR3 DNA reads as TGTGCCAGCACCCTTCGAGCGGATACGCAGTATTTT. Translated: CASTLRADTQYF. The rearrangement links TRBV7-2 to TRBJ2-3; the D is unclear. The CDR3 runs 12 residues. V gave up 7 bases and J gave up 6 bases, with 11 bases separating them. In germline, CDR1 is SGHTA, CDR2 FQGNSA.